This T cell receptor (beta chain) was identified during a study of blood T cell repertoires in COVID-19. About the study: Acute and convalescent COVID-19 specimens originated in the United States, Italy and Spain. Sample material is recorded as cDNA or gDNA derived from T cells, B-cell-depleted T cells, or PBMCs.

Study processing details: Quantification of nucleated cells was approximated via reference gene primer amplification. The table came from immunoSEQ multiplex PCR; TCRdb's copy has only in-frame clones and leaves some out. V and J calls and clone size are as listed in that table; D and trimming were resolved from the DNA. This sample has approximately 72,000 clones, with over 85% found just once. Per germline, CDR1 SNHLY and CDR2 FYNNEI. The CDR3 runs to 15 residues. V lost 5 bases to trimming and J lost 6 bases; unmatched junction nucleotides: 8. The chain links TRBV2 to TRBJ1-5; 9 nucleotides match TRBD1. The sequence was obtained from a man aged 55 to 69 with acute or convalescent COVID-19. What was sequenced was peripheral blood. The CDR3 sequence is CASSRTGEEGQPQHF. Written as DNA, the CDR3 is TGTGCCAGCAGTCGGACAGGGGAAGAGGGTCAGCCCCAGCATTTT.